This T cell receptor beta chain was recorded in a study of T cell clones after liver transplantation (dated by TCRdb to between 2019 and 2020). Concerning the study at large: Samples were obtained from ITN030ST, a randomized trial in which withdrawal of immunosuppression was attempted within 2 years of liver transplantation. Donor-reactive T cell clones were identified by TCRbeta sequencing after a pre-transplant mixed lymphocyte reaction and then tracked in post-transplant blood. Tolerance meant complete immunosuppression withdrawal for at least one year without liver enzymes rising beyond twice the upper limit of normal. The studied cohort comprised 8 liver transplant recipients, 3 classified as tolerant and 5 as non-tolerant. As an antigen-independent comparator for the donor-reactive sequences, third party-reactive TCRbeta sequences from pre-transplant MLRs were identified as well. Of the eight recipients, a few were HCV-positive, while the remaining recipients had been transplanted for non-autoimmune, non-viral indications. The subjects received no induction therapy and were kept on standard immunosuppression until randomization at 12-24 months post-transplant. Blood samples were collected pre-transplant, pre-randomization before withdrawal, and post-randomization after either full withdrawal or failed withdrawal. On the study overall, not on this receptor specifically: The conclusions were preliminary, being limited by small, heterogeneous patient numbers and by non-standardized post-transplant time points. Because no allograft tissue specimens were available, donor-reactive T cells may have migrated into the graft instead of being deleted. A greater decline was seen for donor-reactive sequences than for third party-reactive sequences, suggesting partial antigen-specific deletion unrelated to withdrawal success. Once repertoire turnover was taken into account, donor-reactive detection showed a significant reduction for CD4 in 7 of 8 subjects and for CD8 in 8 of 8. A significant post-transplant decrease in circulating donor-reactive CD4 TCRbeta sequences was observed in 5 of 8 subjects, irrespective of tolerance or HCV status. In two subjects, low numbers of available donor cells limited the measurable donor-reactive repertoire.

According to the study, the label for this sample's time point signals: pre-transplant. Thawed unstimulated PBMCs were stained for CD3, CD4 and CD8 and FACS-sorted into CD3+CD4+ and CD3+CD8+ populations. Each of the 8 studied subjects was randomized to immunosuppression withdrawal. The Qiagen DNeasy Blood and Tissue Kit was used to isolate genomic DNA. High-throughput TCRbeta CDR3 sequencing of frozen genomic DNA was performed by immunoSEQ, with PCR amplification, mapping, bias correction and internal controls included. The published analysis was carried out like this. Productive rearrangements were kept, and unique TCRbeta sequences were defined by CDR3 nucleotide sequence plus V and J gene. For a sequence to be called donor-reactive, it needed a frequency of at least 0.01% and at least 5-fold expansion in CFSE-low cells compared with unstimulated pre-transplant cells. To ensure at least 90% detection power, minimum frequency thresholds were set for each subject based on that subject's lowest-template unstimulated sample. Repertoire turnover was measured by Jensen-Shannon divergence between the top 1000 TCRbeta sequences post- and pre-transplant. Two-sided Fisher's exact tests were used to test for changes in the detection of donor-reactive sequences. Drawn from immuneACCESS, this table holds only the in-frame rearrangements with V and J called that TCRdb kept. Clones are partly lost; checked studies trace under half to an unresolved V gene and leave the rest unexplained. V and J calls and clone size are those listed in that table; D and trimming were worked out from the DNA. The sample yields 85,000 to 130,000 clones; approximately 85% were counted once. 0.99% of the sample rests with the top ten.

CDR1 and CDR2 (LNHDA, SQIVND) derive from the germline V gene (reference sequence). V and J are truncated by 0 bases and 5 bases respectively, leaving an intervening sequence of 11 bases. Reading from cysteine to phenylalanine, the CDR3 counts 15 amino acids. Only the CDR3 DNA stays, 45 bases, in frame from base 1. This clone was found a few times. Its antigen specificity is not known. No base quality values were provided; no much bigger clone lies one nucleotide off. This clonotype was sampled from a human donor who received a liver transplant. The rearrangement joined TRBV19 to TRBJ1-5, with no D gene named confidently. The material sequenced was CD4+ T cells from blood, taken before liver transplant. The CDR3 here reads CASSIEEGRDQPQHF. Read as DNA, the sequence is TGTGCCAGTAGTATAGAGGAGGGCAGAGATCAGCCCCAGCATTTT.